Below are 27 T cell receptor beta chains sequenced from a single sample in a study of blood T cell repertoires in COVID-19. Sequenced by immunoSEQ multiplex PCR; TCRdb stores in-frame clones only, minus some. Counted here are 50,000 to 75,000 clones, 65% to 80% occurring once; the ten biggest clones make up about 3.5%. The sample consisted of peripheral blood. These receptor sequences come from a man in his sixties with acute or convalescent COVID-19.

The chain has TRBV11-2 and TRBJ2-1; 9 positions match TRBD2. The CDR3 consists of 16 residues. Trimming at V came to 5 bases and at J to 7 bases, leaving 12 bases not matched to a gene. From germline, CDR1 is SGHAT and CDR2 FQNNGV. The CDR3 reads CASSTSSGRTGNEQFF. The DNA of the CDR3 is TGTGCCAGCAGCACTAGTAGCGGGAGAACTGGGAATGAGCAGTTCTTC.

Concerning this clone: The sample has other DNA sequences that encode this CDR3 too. The rearrangement uses TRBV5-1 and TRBJ2-1; a weak D match, TRBD2 (6 bases). Germline V gene sequence: CDR1 SGHRS, CDR2 YFSETQ. The CDR3 length is 16 residues. Trimming shortened V by 0 bases and J by 0 bases, and 10 bases separated the two germline ends. In DNA form, the CDR3 reads TGCGCCAGCAGCTTGGTAGCGGTCAGCTCCTACAATGAGCAGTTCTTC. It encodes CASSLVAVSSYNEQFF.

The count of this clone is one. The chain uses TRBV5-1 and TRBJ1-1; D is undetermined. The germline CDR1 and CDR2 sequences are SGHRS and YFSETQ. Between the trimmed V and J ends, which lost 4 bases and 5 bases, there was a span of 15 bases. The CDR3 has 14 residues. CDR3 protein: CASSPHEVLTEAFF. The DNA for the CDR3 is TGCGCCAGCAGCCCCCACGAGGTCTTGACTGAAGCTTTCTTT.

The sample holds a few counts of this clone. The chain combines TRBV5-4 with TRBJ2-7, with 9 bases that match TRBD2. The V segment lost 1 base and the J segment 2 bases; nucleotides outside the gene matches: 7. The germline gives CDR1 SGHNT, CDR2 YYREEE (reference sequence). The CDR3 is 16 residues long. For the CDR3, the DNA is TGTGCCAGCAGCTTGAATTCGGCTAGCGGGACCTACGAGCAGTACTTC. Translated: CASSLNSASGTYEQYF.

The chain recombines TRBV11-1 with TRBJ1-1, with D possibly matching TRBD1 (5 bases). The germline V and J ends were trimmed by 2 bases and 3 bases, with 10 bases remaining between them. The germline CDR1 and CDR2 sequences are SGHAT and FQDESV (reference sequence). The CDR3 contains 14 residues. This CDR3 reads CASSLRTGHTEAFF. CDR3 DNA sequence: TGTGCCAGCAGCTTAAGAACAGGCCACACTGAAGCTTTCTTT.

This chain joins TRBV11-1 and TRBJ2-1, with D tentatively TRBD2 (5 bases). Per germline, CDR1 SGHAT and CDR2 FQDESV (reference sequence). V lost 4 bases and J 9 bases, leaving 7 bases between the germline ends. This CDR3 spans 11 amino acids. The CDR3 loop is CASSSGGEQFF. DNA for the CDR3: TGTGCCAGCAGCTCCGGAGGTGAGCAGTTCTTC.

This chain uses TRBV6-2 or TRBV6-3 with TRBJ2-7, with D tentatively TRBD1 (6 bases). The CDR3 totals 13 residues. Germline assignment: CDR1 MNHEY and CDR2 SVGEGT. The V gene lost 5 bases and the J gene lost 3 bases, with 11 bases spanning the gap. As DNA, the CDR3 is TGTGCCAGCAGTCGTAAAGGGGGCTACGAGCAGTACTTC. Amino acid sequence: CASSRKGGYEQYF.

This clone occurred a few times. The chain joins TRBV5-4 to TRBJ2-1, with 11 nucleotides matching TRBD2. CDR1 and CDR2 from the germline V gene are SGHNT and YYREEE (reference sequence). The CDR3 extends over 15 amino acids. The junction had 6 bases not matched to a gene; V was cut back by 4 bases and J by 6 bases. CDR3 sequence reads: CASSDSGRAFNEQFF. CDR3 in DNA: TGTGCCAGCAGCGATAGCGGGAGGGCCTTCAATGAGCAGTTCTTC.

This clone was detected only once. J is TRBJ2-3 and V is TRBV10-3; no firm D call. The CDR3 spans 13 residues. Trimming left V 11 bases short and J 6 bases short, with 18 bases between. Germline V gene sequence: CDR1 ENHRY, CDR2 SYGVKD. In DNA form, the CDR3 reads TGTGCCGCCCAGCTAGACTCCGCGGATACGCAGTATTTT. As protein: CAAQLDSADTQYF.

J is TRBJ1-6 and V is TRBV5-1; D may be TRBD1 (5 bases). Germline values: CDR1 SGHRS, CDR2 YFSETQ. The CDR3 extends over 15 amino acids. The germline V and J ends were trimmed by 4 bases and 0 bases, with 8 bases remaining between them. The CDR3 region is CASSRQSSYNSPLHF. CDR3 nucleotide sequence: TGCGCCAGCAGCAGACAGAGCTCCTATAATTCACCCCTCCACTTT.

In its sample, this clone was seen once. The chain links TRBV10-3 to TRBJ1-5; 7 nucleotides align to TRBD1. The CDR3 is made up of 13 amino acids. From germline, CDR1 is ENHRY and CDR2 SYGVKD. V trimming: 4 bases; J trimming: 6 bases; junction bases outside the gene matches: 3. The CDR3 reads CAISGQGRQPQHF. In DNA form, the CDR3 reads TGTGCCATCAGTGGACAGGGACGTCAGCCCCAGCATTTT.

This chain connects TRBV11-2 to TRBJ2-5; 8 bases align to TRBD1. This CDR3 is 13 amino acids long. V lost 6 bases, J lost 5 bases, and 5 bases stayed unmatched. The germline gives CDR1 SGHAT, CDR2 FQNNGV. The CDR3 DNA reads TGTGCCAGCAGGGTGACAGGGGTGGAGACCCAGTACTTC. Amino acid sequence: CASRVTGVETQYF.

This chain joins TRBV7-9 and TRBJ1-1; the D gene is possibly TRBD1 (6 bases). Germline CDR1 SEHNR, CDR2 FQNEAQ (reference sequence). V lost 1 base and J 1 base, leaving 13 bases between the germline ends. CDR3 size: 16 residues. Written as DNA, the CDR3 is TGTGCCAGCAGCTTAGGATCCGGGACATCGAACACTGAAGCTTTCTTT. Translating gives CASSLGSGTSNTEAFF. Combining the CDR3 with reference TRBV7-9 and TRBJ1-1 gives the whole variable domain DTGVSQNPRHKITKRGQNVTFRCDPISEHNRLYWYRQTLGQGPEFLTYFQNEAQLEKSRLLSDRFSAERPKGSFSTLEIQRTEQGDSAMYLCASSLGSGTSNTEAFFGQGTRLTVV.

The CDR3 loop reads CASSPSSGNTIYF. The CDR3 coding sequence is TGTGCCAGCAGCCCTAGCAGCGGAAACACCATATATTTT. This sequence joins TRBV9 and TRBJ1-3; the D is unclear. In germline, CDR1 is SGDLS, CDR2 YYNGEE. Trimming cost V 4 bases and J 4 bases, with 9 bases left between them. There are 13 residues in the CDR3.

This clone was observed a handful of times. V usage is TRBV19 and J usage is TRBJ2-7, with 9 bases matching TRBD1. The germline CDR1 and CDR2 sequences are LNHDA and SQIVND (reference sequence). Germline trimming cut 5 bases from V and 3 bases from J; bases unmatched to any gene: 8. The CDR3 has 15 amino acids. The CDR3: CASSAQPGQGYEQYF. CDR3 in DNA: TGTGCCAGTAGTGCTCAACCGGGACAGGGCTACGAGCAGTACTTC.

The sample holds a few counts of this clone. The gene calls are TRBV5-1 and TRBJ1-1, with D unclear. V dropped 4 bases and J dropped 1 base, with 11 bases sitting between them. The CDR3 is made up of 14 amino acids. CDR1 and CDR2 (germline): SGHRS, YFSETQ. The CDR3 coding sequence is TGCGCCAGCAGCCCAACGCCGGGGAACACTGAAGCTTTCTTT. Protein: CASSPTPGNTEAFF.

CDR3 in DNA: TGTGCCAGCAGCGTAGCAAACAGTTGGTACTATGGCTACACCTTC. This translates into CASSVANSWYYGYTF. The genes are TRBV9 and TRBJ1-2; D gene unclear. CDR1 and CDR2 from the germline V gene are SGDLS and YYNGEE. Trimming took off 0 bases at V and 3 bases at J, with 12 bases between the two ends. This CDR3 has 15 residues.

As concerns this clone: One junction end disagrees with the germline gene, perhaps due to a read error. J is TRBJ1-1 and V is TRBV7-7; D might be TRBD1 (5 bases). The germline V gene encodes CDR1 SSHAT and CDR2 FNYEAQ (reference sequence). This CDR3 is built from 13 residues. The CDR3 DNA sequence: TGTGCTAGCAGCTTAACTTTGAGGACAGAAGCTTTCTTT. This translates into CASSLTLRTEAFF.

V usage is TRBV5-1 and J usage is TRBJ2-7, with D possibly TRBD2 on 5 matching bases. Germline V CDR1 and CDR2: SGHRS, YFSETQ. The CDR3 extends over 14 amino acids. The V gene lost 4 bases and the J gene lost 0 bases, with 11 bases spanning the gap. This CDR3 is CASSPGLSSYEQYF. DNA of the CDR3: TGCGCCAGCAGCCCCGGACTTAGCTCCTACGAGCAGTACTTC. The whole variable domain, remainder taken from reference TRBV5-1 and TRBJ2-7, is KAGVTQTPRYLIKTRGQQVTLSCSPISGHRSVSWYQQTPGQGLQFLFEYFSETQRNKGNFPGRFSGRQFSNSRSEMNVSTLELGDSALYLCASSPGLSSYEQYFGPGTRLTVT.

The genes are TRBV30 and TRBJ2-1; D is possibly TRBD1 (5 bases). CDR3 length equals 13 residues. Trimming stripped 5 bases from V and 2 bases from J, with 10 bases between. From germline, CDR1 is GTSNPN and CDR2 SVGIG (reference sequence). CDR3 DNA sequence: TGTGCCTGGTGGGGCTATCCCTACAATGAGCAGTTCTTC. Translated: CAWWGYPYNEQFF.

The CDR3, as DNA: TGTGCCAGCAGCAAAGTATGGACAGGGTACTTCTACGAGCAGTACTTC. The encoded protein is CASSKVWTGYFYEQYF. The J gene is TRBJ2-7, the V gene TRBV21-1; TRBD1, as called in the table, went unchecked against the DNA. TRBV21-1 is a pseudogene segment. The CDR3 totals 16 residues.

In this sample, this clone turned up a few times. The CDR3 protein is CVRRVATNEKLFF. The CDR3 nucleotides are TGTGTCAGAAGAGTCGCGACTAATGAAAAACTGTTTTTT. The chain has TRBV7-5 and TRBJ1-4. TRBV7-5 is termed a pseudogene. The CDR3 covers 13 residues.

This chain connects TRBV6-5 to TRBJ2-2; the D is unclear. Germline V gives CDR1 MNHEY, CDR2 SVGAGI. The germline V and J ends were trimmed by 0 bases and 0 bases, with 5 bases remaining between them. The CDR3 extends over 15 amino acids. The CDR3 DNA sequence: TGTGCCAGCAGTTACTCAGACACGAACACCGGGGAGCTGTTTTTT. This sequence encodes CASSYSDTNTGELFF.

CDR3 protein: CASSSNEQYF. CDR3 coding DNA: TGTGCCAGCAGTTCTAACGAGCAGTACTTC. The rearrangement joins TRBV28 to TRBJ2-7; no reliable D call. This CDR3 has 10 residues. Germline V gene lookup returns CDR1 MDHEN and CDR2 SYDVKM. V lost 4 bases and J 5 bases, leaving 3 bases between the germline ends. The entire variable domain, with the rest obtained from reference TRBV28 and TRBJ2-7, is as follows: DVKVTQSSRYLVKRTGEKVFLECVQDMDHENMFWYRQDPGLGLRLIYFSYDVKMKEKGDIPEGYSVSREKKERFSLILESASTNQTSMYLCASSSNEQYFGPGTRLTVT.

V is TRBV5-1 and J is TRBJ2-2; D unresolved. Trimming cost V 4 bases and J 1 base, with 5 bases left between them. The CDR3 covers 13 residues. Germline CDR1 SGHRS, CDR2 YFSETQ. The chain's CDR3 is CASSVQNTGELFF. The CDR3 nucleotides read TGCGCCAGCAGCGTCCAGAACACCGGGGAGCTGTTTTTT.

The chain couples TRBV6-5 to TRBJ2-3; D unclear. V was clipped by 4 bases and J by 2 bases, with 16 bases between them. Germline CDR1 and CDR2: MNHEY and SVGAGI. The CDR3 runs to 16 residues. DNA of the CDR3: TGTGCCAGCAGTTCGAAGACTGCCGCCGTCACAGATACGCAGTATTTT. Its protein product is CASSSKTAAVTDTQYF.

V usage is TRBV5-1 and J usage is TRBJ1-4, with unresolved D. From germline, CDR1 is SGHRS and CDR2 YFSETQ. With 0 bases removed from V and 4 bases from J, the gap between germline ends came to 13 bases. This CDR3 contains 16 residues. The CDR3 DNA reads as TGCGCCAGCAGCTTGGCGGTCCCTGGAGTTAATGAAAAACTGTTTTTT. Translated: CASSLAVPGVNEKLFF.